One T cell receptor (beta chain) is described in this entry. As for time point: baseline, week 1 (first vaccination visit). Treatment of the sample: pre-vaccination baseline after standard-of-care therapy. Sequencing was performed with immunoSEQ multiplex PCR; in TCRdb, only in-frame clones are kept and a portion is missing. The data contain 45,000 to 55,000 clones, 86% of them singletons. The CDR3 totals 15 residues. CDR1 SNHLY and CDR2 FYNNEI come from the germline V gene. The V and J ends lost 2 bases and 12 bases, in that order; junction bases with no gene match: 11. This sample is part of a study of a mutant IDH1 vaccine in newly diagnosed glioma. Study at large: Previous care, which was radiotherapy, temozolomide, or both, most often involved both.

The sample consisted of PBMCs, taken from a glioma patient treated with radiotherapy, temozolomide or both. The sequence was collected from a man in his forties with glioma. V gene TRBV2 combines with J gene TRBJ2-1, with 9 bases aligning to TRBD2. The CDR3 region is CASSERGGGRGWQFF. The DNA for the CDR3 is TGTGCCAGCAGTGAAAGGGGGGGCGGGAGGGGATGGCAGTTCTTC.